This T cell receptor beta chain stems from a study of blood T cell repertoires in COVID-19. Looking at the study overall: Acute and convalescent COVID-19 specimens originated in the United States, Italy and Spain. Nucleic acid was either cDNA or gDNA, and it came from T cells, B-cell-depleted T cells, or PBMCs.

V was trimmed by 7 bases and J by 1 base, leaving 15 bases between them. The CDR3 is made up of 15 amino acids. CDR1 LNHDA and CDR2 SQIVND come from the germline V gene (reference sequence). In the authors' workflow: For nucleated cells, counts were estimated from reference gene primer amplification. Sequencing was performed with immunoSEQ multiplex PCR; in TCRdb, only in-frame clones are kept and a portion is missing. Clone size and the V and J calls come from that table; the DNA yielded D and trimming. The repertoire includes about 15,000 clones, around three quarters of them detected once, and around a third sits in the top ten.

The V call is TRBV19, the J call TRBJ2-3; D is possibly TRBD2 (6 bases). Sequencing was performed on peripheral blood. This receptor was identified in a man between 65 and 85 years old with active or convalescent COVID-19. The CDR3 DNA reads as TGTGCCAGTACCCAGGGAGGAAGTGGCACAGATACGCAGTATTTT. This encodes CASTQGGSGTDTQYF.